These T cell receptor beta chains were read from a single sample in a study of graft-versus-host responses after intestinal transplantation. Only in-frame clones appear in the TCRdb table, and some are missing; sequencing was by immunoSEQ multiplex PCR. Among nearly 25,000 clones listed, 40% were seen once. The sample consisted of alloreactive CD4+ T cells from a mixed lymphocyte reaction culture, taken before intestinal transplant. These receptors were obtained from a human patient who received an intestinal transplant. Each CDR3 is given with its conserved first and last residue. A D gene is named only where the DNA matches it firmly. Some rows mark clone size as missing; the rest say once, few, many or name a class of expanded clone.

>few|TRBV30|.|TRBJ2-7
CAWLDGGQYF
TGTGCCTGGCTAGACGGTGGGCAGTACTTC
>.|TRBV4-3|.|TRBJ2-1
CASSQDVRFEQFF
TGCGCCAGCAGCCAAGATGTCAGGTTTGAGCAGTTCTTC
>.|TRBV2|.|TRBJ1-3
CASSLGVGNTIYF
TGTGCCAGCAGTTTAGGGGTTGGAAACACCATATATTTT
>few|TRBV6-5|.|TRBJ1-1
CASSEGSGRRAFF
TGTGCCAGCAGTGAGGGCTCTGGAAGGAGGGCTTTCTTT
>few|TRBV11-2|.|TRBJ2-5
CASSLEWSPGTQYF
TGTGCCAGCAGCTTAGAATGGTCCCCAGGGACCCAGTACTTC
>.|TRBV4-2|TRBD1|TRBJ2-7
CASSQGTGGGSYEQYF
TGTGCCAGCAGCCAGGGAACAGGGGGAGGCTCCTACGAGCAGTACTTC
>once|TRBV6-5|.|TRBJ1-2
CASSYLSGVYGYTF
TGTGCCAGCAGTTACCTATCAGGGGTCTATGGCTACACCTTC
>.|TRBV30|.|TRBJ1-3
CAWSRGGDRNTIYF
TGTGCCTGGAGCCGGGGGGGGGATAGAAACACCATATATTTT
>.|TRBV2|TRBD1|TRBJ2-1
CAGGQGVGNEQFF
TGTGCCGGGGGACAGGGGGTGGGCAATGAGCAGTTCTTC
>.|TRBV18|.|TRBJ2-7
CASSPRDNSYEQYF
TGTGCCAGCTCACCCCGGGACAACTCCTACGAGCAGTACTTC
>.|TRBV6-6|TRBD2|TRBJ2-7
CASSSRTGTSLYQQYF
TGTGCCAGCAGCTCGAGAACCGGGACTAGTCTCTACCAGCAGTACTTC